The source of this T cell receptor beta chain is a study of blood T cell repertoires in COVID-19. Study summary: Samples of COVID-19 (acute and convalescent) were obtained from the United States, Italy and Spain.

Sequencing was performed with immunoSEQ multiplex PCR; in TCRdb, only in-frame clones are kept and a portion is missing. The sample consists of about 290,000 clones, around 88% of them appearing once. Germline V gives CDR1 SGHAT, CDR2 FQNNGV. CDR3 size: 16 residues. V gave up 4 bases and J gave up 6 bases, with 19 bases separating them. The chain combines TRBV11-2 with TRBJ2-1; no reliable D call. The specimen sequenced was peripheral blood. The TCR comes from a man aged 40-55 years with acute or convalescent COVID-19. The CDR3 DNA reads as TGTGCCAGCAGCTCAATCCGCTCGGGTAAAGGCAATGAGCAGTTCTTC. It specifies CASSSIRSGKGNEQFF.